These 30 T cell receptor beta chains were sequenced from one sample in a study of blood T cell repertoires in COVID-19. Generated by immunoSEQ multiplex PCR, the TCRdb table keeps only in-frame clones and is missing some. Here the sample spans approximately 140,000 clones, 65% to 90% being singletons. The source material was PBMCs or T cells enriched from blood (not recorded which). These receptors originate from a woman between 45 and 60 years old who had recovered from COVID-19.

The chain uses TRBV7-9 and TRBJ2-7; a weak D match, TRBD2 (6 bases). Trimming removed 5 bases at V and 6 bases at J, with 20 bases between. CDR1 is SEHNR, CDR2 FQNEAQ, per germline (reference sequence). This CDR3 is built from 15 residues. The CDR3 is CASSLGTPRTSEQYF. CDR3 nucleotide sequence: TGTGCCAGCAGCCTGGGGACTCCTAGGACCTCCGAGCAGTACTTC.

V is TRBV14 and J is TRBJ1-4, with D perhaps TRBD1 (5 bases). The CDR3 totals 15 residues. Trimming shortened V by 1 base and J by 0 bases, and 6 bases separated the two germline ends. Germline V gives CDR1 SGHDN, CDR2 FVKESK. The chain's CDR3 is CASSQGGATNEKLFF. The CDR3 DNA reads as TGTGCCAGCAGCCAAGGGGGGGCAACTAATGAAAAACTGTTTTTT.

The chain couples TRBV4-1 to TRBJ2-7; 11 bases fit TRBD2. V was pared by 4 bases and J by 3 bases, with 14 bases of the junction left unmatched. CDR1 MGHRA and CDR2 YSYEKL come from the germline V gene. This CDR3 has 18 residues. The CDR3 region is CASSRWLAGGSSLYEQYF. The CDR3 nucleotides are TGCGCCAGCAGCCGGTGGCTAGCGGGGGGATCCTCCCTCTACGAGCAGTACTTC.

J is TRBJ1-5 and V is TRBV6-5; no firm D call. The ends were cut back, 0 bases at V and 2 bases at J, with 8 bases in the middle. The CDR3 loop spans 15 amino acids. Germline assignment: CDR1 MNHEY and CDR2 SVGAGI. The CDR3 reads CASSYSRSGNQPQHF. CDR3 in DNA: TGTGCCAGCAGTTACTCCCGGAGTGGCAATCAGCCCCAGCATTTT.

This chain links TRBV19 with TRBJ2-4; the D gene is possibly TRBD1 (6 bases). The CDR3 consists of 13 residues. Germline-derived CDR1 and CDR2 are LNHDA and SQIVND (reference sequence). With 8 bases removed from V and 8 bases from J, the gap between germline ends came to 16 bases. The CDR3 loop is CASAPTGGDIQYF. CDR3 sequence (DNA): TGTGCCAGTGCCCCGACAGGCGGAGACATTCAGTACTTC.

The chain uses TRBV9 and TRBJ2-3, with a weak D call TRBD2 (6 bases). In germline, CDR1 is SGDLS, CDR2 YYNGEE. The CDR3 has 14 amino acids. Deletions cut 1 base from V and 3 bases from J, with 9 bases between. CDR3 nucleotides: TGTGCCAGCAGCGTATATGCGGGGACAGATACGCAGTATTTT. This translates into CASSVYAGTDTQYF.

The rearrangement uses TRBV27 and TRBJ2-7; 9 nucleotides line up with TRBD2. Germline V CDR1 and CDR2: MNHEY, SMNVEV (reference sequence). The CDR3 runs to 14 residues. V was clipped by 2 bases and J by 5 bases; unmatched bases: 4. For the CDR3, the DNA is TGTGCCAGCAGTTTAATGGCGGGGGGGGACGAGCAGTACTTC. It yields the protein CASSLMAGGDEQYF.

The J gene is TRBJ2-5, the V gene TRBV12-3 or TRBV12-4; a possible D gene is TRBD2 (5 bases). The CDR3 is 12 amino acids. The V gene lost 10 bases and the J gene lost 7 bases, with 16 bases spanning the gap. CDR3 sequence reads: CATQMAGGTQYF. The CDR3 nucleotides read TGTGCCACCCAAATGGCGGGTGGGACCCAGTACTTC.

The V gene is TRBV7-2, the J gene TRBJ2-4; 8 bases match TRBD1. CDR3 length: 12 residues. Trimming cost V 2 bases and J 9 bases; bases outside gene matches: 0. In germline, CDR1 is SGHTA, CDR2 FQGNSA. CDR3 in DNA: TGTGCCAGCAGCTTAACAGGGGGCATTCAGTACTTC. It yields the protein CASSLTGGIQYF.

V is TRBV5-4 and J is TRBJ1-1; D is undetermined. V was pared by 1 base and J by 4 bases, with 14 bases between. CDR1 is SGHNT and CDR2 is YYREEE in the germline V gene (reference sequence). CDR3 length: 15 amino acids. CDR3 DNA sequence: TGTGCCAGCAGCTTGTACGAGGGTTTCGGCACTGAAGCTTTCTTT. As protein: CASSLYEGFGTEAFF.

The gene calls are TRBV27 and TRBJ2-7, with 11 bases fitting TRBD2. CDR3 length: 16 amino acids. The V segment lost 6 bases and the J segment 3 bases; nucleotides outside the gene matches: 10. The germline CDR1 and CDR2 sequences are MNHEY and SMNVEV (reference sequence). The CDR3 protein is CASSRTGTSGIYEQYF. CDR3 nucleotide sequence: TGTGCCAGCAGCCGTACCGGGACTAGCGGAATCTACGAGCAGTACTTC.

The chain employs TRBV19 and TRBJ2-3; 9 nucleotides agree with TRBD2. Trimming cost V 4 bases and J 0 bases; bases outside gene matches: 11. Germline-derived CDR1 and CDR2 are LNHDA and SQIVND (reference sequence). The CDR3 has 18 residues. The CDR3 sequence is CASSTGAGGRSSTDTQYF. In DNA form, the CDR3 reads TGTGCCAGTAGTACCGGAGCGGGGGGACGGTCTAGCACAGATACGCAGTATTTT. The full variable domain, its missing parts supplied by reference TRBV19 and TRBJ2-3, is DGGITQSPKYLFRKEGQNVTLSCEQNLNHDAMYWYRQDPGQGLRLIYYSQIVNDFQKGDIAEGYSVSREKKESFPLTVTSAQKNPTAFYLCASSTGAGGRSSTDTQYFGPGTRLTVL.

The CDR3 DNA sequence: TGTGCCAGCAGCTCAGACAGGGCTCGTGGCTACACCTTC. Amino acid sequence: CASSSDRARGYTF. The chain has TRBV7-8 and TRBJ1-2; 7 nucleotides line up with TRBD1. Germline V gives CDR1 SGHVS, CDR2 FQNEAQ. The CDR3 extends over 13 amino acids. Trimming at V came to 4 bases and at J to 7 bases, leaving 6 bases not matched to a gene.

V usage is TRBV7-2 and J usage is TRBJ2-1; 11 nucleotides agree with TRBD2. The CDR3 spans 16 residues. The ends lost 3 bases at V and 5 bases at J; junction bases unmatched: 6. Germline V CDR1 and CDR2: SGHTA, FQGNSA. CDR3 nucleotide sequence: TGTGCCAGCAGCTTCCCTCTAGCGGGGGGCAACAATGAGCAGTTCTTC. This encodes CASSFPLAGGNNEQFF.

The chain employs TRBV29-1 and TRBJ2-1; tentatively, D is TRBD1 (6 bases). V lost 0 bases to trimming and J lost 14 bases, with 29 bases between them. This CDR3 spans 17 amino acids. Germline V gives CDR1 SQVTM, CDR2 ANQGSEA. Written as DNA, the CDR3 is TGCAGCGTTGAAGAACGACTCACATGGTGGGACATACCGAGGGAGTTCTTC. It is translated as CSVEERLTWWDIPREFF.

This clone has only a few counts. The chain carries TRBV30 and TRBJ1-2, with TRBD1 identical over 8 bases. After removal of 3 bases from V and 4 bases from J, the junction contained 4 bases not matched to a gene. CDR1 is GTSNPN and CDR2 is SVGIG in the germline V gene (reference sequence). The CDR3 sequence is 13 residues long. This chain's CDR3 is CAWSRGLGYGYTF. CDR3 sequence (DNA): TGTGCCTGGAGCAGGGGGCTAGGCTATGGCTACACCTTC.

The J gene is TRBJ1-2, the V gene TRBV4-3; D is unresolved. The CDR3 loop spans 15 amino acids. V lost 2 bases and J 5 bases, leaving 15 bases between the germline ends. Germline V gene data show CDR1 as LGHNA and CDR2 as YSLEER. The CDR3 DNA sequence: TGCGCCAGCAGCCAATCAGACTACGTAGGGTATGGCTACACCTTC. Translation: CASSQSDYVGYGYTF.

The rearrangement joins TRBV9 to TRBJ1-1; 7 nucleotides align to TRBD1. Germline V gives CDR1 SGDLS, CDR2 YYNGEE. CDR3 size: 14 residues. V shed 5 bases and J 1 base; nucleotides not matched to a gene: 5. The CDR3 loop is CASRSGTANTEAFF. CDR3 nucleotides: TGTGCCAGCAGGTCTGGGACAGCGAACACTGAAGCTTTCTTT.

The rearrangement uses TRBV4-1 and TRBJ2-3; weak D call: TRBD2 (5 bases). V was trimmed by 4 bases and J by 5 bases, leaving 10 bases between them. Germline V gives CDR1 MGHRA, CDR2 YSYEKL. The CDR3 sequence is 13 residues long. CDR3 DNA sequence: TGCGCCAGCAGCCGGGAGCAACGAGATACGCAGTATTTT. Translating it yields CASSREQRDTQYF.

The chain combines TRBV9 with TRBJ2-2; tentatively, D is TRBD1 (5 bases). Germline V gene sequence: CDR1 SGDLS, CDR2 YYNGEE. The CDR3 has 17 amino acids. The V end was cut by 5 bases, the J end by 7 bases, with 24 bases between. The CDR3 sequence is CASSPQIRGGYDGELFF. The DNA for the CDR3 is TGTGCCAGCAGTCCTCAAATAAGGGGCGGTTACGACGGGGAGCTGTTTTTT.

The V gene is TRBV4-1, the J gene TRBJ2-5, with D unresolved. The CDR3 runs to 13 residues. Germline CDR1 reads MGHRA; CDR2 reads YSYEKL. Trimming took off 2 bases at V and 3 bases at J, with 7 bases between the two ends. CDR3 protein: CASSQPREETQYF. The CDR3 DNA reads TGCGCCAGCAGCCAACCCCGGGAAGAGACCCAGTACTTC.

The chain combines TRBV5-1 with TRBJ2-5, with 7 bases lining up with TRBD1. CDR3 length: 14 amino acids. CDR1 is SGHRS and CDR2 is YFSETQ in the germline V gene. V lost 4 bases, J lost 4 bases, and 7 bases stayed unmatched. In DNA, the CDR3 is TGCGCCAGCAGCCGAGGACAGGATCGAGAGACCCAGTACTTC. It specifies CASSRGQDRETQYF.

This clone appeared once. CDR3 residues: CASSDVLRDTTYEQYF. The CDR3 DNA follows: TGTGCCAGCAGTGATGTCTTAAGGGACACCACCTACGAGCAGTACTTC. This chain uses TRBV2 with TRBJ2-7; a weak D match, TRBD1 (6 bases). Germline assignment: CDR1 SNHLY and CDR2 FYNNEI. The CDR3 is made up of 16 amino acids. The ends were cut back, 3 bases at V and 2 bases at J, with 17 bases in the middle.

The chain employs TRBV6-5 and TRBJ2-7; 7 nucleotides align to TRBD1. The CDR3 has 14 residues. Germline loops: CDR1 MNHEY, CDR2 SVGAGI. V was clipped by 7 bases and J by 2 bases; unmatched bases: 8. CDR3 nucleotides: TGTGCCAGCATTCCGGGACAGAGGCCCTACGAGCAGTACTTC. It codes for CASIPGQRPYEQYF.

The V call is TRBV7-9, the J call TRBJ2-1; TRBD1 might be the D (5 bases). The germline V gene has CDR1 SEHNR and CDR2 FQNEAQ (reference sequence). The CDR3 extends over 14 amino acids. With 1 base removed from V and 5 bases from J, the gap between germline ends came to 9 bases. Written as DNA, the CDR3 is TGTGCCAGCAGCTTAGTCATCAGGGACAATGAGCAGTTCTTC. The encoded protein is CASSLVIRDNEQFF.

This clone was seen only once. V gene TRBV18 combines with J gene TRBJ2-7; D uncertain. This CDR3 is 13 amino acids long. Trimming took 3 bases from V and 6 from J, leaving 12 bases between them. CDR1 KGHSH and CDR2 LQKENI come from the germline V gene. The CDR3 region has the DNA TGTGCCAGCTCACCGCCCGCGTCTCGCGAGCAGTACTTC. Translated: CASSPPASREQYF.

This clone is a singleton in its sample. Written as DNA, the CDR3 is TGCGCCAGCAGCTTGGAGCAGGGAGGGGTCACTGAAGCTTTCTTT. This sequence encodes CASSLEQGGVTEAFF. The genes are TRBV5-1 and TRBJ1-1; weak D call: TRBD1 (5 bases). The germline CDR1 and CDR2 sequences are SGHRS and YFSETQ. CDR3 length equals 15 residues. The V end was cut by 0 bases, the J end by 4 bases, with 13 bases between.

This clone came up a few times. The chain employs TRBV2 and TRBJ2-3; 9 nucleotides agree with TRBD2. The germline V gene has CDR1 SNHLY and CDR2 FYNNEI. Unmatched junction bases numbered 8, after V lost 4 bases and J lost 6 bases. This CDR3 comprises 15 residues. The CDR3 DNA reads TGTGCCAGCAGTGCCATGGGCGGGGGGGCCGATACGCAGTATTTT. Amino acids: CASSAMGGGADTQYF.

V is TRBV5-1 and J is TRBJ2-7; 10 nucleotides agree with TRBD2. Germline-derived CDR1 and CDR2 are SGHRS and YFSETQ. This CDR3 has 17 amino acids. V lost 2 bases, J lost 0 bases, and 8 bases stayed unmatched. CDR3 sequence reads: CASSLVAGGPSSYEQYF. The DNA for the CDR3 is TGCGCCAGCAGCTTAGTAGCGGGGGGCCCGAGCTCCTACGAGCAGTACTTC.

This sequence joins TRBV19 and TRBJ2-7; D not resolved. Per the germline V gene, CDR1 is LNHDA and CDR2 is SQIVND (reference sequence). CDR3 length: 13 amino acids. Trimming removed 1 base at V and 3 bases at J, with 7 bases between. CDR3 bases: TGTGCCAGTAGTATAGGGGCCGGCTACGAGCAGTACTTC. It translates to CASSIGAGYEQYF.